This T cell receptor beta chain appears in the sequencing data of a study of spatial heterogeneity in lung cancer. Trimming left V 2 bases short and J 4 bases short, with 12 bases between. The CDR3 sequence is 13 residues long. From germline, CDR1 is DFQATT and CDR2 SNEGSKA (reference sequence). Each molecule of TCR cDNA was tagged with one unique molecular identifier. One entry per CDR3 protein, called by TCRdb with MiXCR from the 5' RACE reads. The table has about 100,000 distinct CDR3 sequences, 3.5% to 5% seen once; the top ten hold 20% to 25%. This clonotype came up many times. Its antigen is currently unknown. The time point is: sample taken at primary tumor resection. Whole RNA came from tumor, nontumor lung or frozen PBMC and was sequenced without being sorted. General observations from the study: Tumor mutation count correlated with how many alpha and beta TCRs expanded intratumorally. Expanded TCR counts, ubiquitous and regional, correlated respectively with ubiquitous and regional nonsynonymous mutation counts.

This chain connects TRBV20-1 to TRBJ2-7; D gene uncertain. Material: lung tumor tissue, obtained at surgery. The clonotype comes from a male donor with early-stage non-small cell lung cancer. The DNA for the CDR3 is TGCAGTGCTAGATCGACGTTCGGGTACGAGCAGTACTTC. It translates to CSARSTFGYEQYF.